This T cell receptor beta chain was recovered during a study of blood T cell repertoires in COVID-19. Study as a whole: In each case, the material was cDNA or gDNA derived from T cells, B-cell-depleted T cells, or PBMCs.

Germline CDR1 SQVTM, CDR2 ANQGSEA. The CDR3 totals 12 residues. The V end was cut by 2 bases, the J end by 5 bases, with 9 bases between. In the authors' workflow: Counts of nucleated cells, estimated from reference gene primer amplification, were obtained. The assay was immunoSEQ multiplex PCR, and TCRdb's table has in-frame clones only and misses some. That table supplies the V and J calls and clone size; D and trimming were determined from the DNA. There are 150,000 or so clones in the sample; roughly 84% occur only once, and roughly 7.2% lies in the top ten. The sample was peripheral blood. J is TRBJ2-5 and V is TRBV29-1, with D perhaps TRBD2 (5 bases). This sequence originates from a woman in her forties or fifties in a cohort sampled during active or convalescent COVID-19. The CDR3 sequence is CSVEIATETQYF. CDR3 coding DNA: TGCAGCGTTGAAATAGCGACGGAGACCCAGTACTTC. Filled out from reference TRBV29-1 and TRBJ2-5, the complete variable domain reads SAVISQKPSRDICQRGTSLTIQCQVDSQVTMMFWYRQQPGQSLTLIATANQGSEATYESGFVIDKFPISRPNLTFSTLTVSNMSPEDSSIYLCSVEIATETQYFGPGTRLLVL.